Listed below are T cell receptor beta chains from one sample, sequenced in a study of cytomegalovirus exposure and HLA in healthy donors. TCRdb keeps only in-frame clones here, not all; method: immunoSEQ multiplex PCR. The sample includes around 100,000 clones, 70% seen only once; the top ten take about 9%. The material sequenced was PBMCs. The receptors shown here come from a man aged 25 to 40 in good health and CMV-seropositive. The CDR3 runs from the conserved cysteine through the conserved F or W. The D gene is left open where the match is weak. Size is stated for part of the rows, as once, few or many counts, or as a class when the clone is expanded.

d_gene,v_gene,j_gene,abundance,CDR3nt,CDR3aa
NA,TRBV28,TRBJ1-2,NA,TGTGCCACCGAAGTTCCATGGGGAGGCTTCTATGGCTACACCTTC,CATEVPWGGFYGYTF
NA,TRBV5-8,TRBJ2-3,NA,TGTGCCAGCAGCTTCTGGGGGGGCACAGATACGCAGTATTTT,CASSFWGGTDTQYF
TRBD1,TRBV19,TRBJ2-7,NA,TGTGCCAGTAGCCAGATGGGACAGGGACCCTACGAGCAGTACTTC,CASSQMGQGPYEQYF
TRBD2,TRBV7-9,TRBJ2-7,NA,TGTGCCAGCAGCTTAAGGCGGGGGGGGCAGTACTTC,CASSLRRGGQYF
TRBD2,TRBV7-9,TRBJ2-5,NA,TGTGCCAGCAGCTCCTTCGCGGGAGGGGAAGAGACCCAGTACTTC,CASSSFAGGEETQYF
NA,TRBV11-2,TRBJ2-1,few,TGTGCCAGCAGCTTAGCGGGTCGCTACAATGAGCAGTTCTTC,CASSLAGRYNEQFF
NA,TRBV7-8,TRBJ1-3,NA,TGTGCCAGCAGCTTAGGGAGGGGTGGAAACACCATATATTTT,CASSLGRGGNTIYF
NA,TRBV27,TRBJ2-3,NA,TGTGCCAGCCCCACCCCTAGCGCCCGCACAGATACGCAGTATTTT,CASPTPSARTDTQYF
NA,TRBV11-2,TRBJ2-7,few,TGTGCCAGCAGCTATCGGGGGTACGAGCAGTACTTC,CASSYRGYEQYF
NA,TRBV19,TRBJ1-5,few,TGTGCCAGTAGTATGGGGTGGACACTAACCTCAGAGCCCCAGCATTTT,CASSMGWTLTSEPQHF
TRBD1,TRBV6-5,TRBJ1-2,NA,TGTGCCAGCAGTTACAGGGACAGCTCCCCCTATGGCTACACCTTC,CASSYRDSSPYGYTF
TRBD2,TRBV30,TRBJ2-7,few,TGTGCCTGGAGTGTAGATTGGTGGGGCCCGGGGGGCTACGAGCAGTACTTC,CAWSVDWWGPGGYEQYF
NA,TRBV21-1,TRBJ2-1,NA,TGTGCCAGCAGCAAAGGACTAGCGGGAGGGGACAATGAGCAGTTCTTC,CASSKGLAGGDNEQFF
NA,TRBV4-1,TRBJ1-3,NA,TGCGCCAGCAGCCAGGGGGGGGGACCCGGAAACACCATATATTTT,CASSQGGGPGNTIYF
TRBD1,TRBV19,TRBJ1-1,NA,TGTGCCAGTAGTAGGGGGGACAGGGGCACTGAAGCTTTCTTT,CASSRGDRGTEAFF
NA,TRBV5-1,TRBJ1-2,NA,TGCGCCAGCAGCTTGGCCGGGGTAGGGGGACACTATGGCTACACCTTC,CASSLAGVGGHYGYTF
NA,TRBV5-8,TRBJ1-2,NA,TGTGCCAGCAGCGACAAGGAATTCTATGGCTACACCTTC,CASSDKEFYGYTF
NA,TRBV10-2,TRBJ1-6,NA,TGCGCCAGCAAGGGGGATAATTCACCCCTCCACTTT,CASKGDNSPLHF
NA,TRBV5-4,TRBJ1-2,NA,TGTGCCAGCAGCTTGGCGGAGACTATTTCTAACTATGGCTACACCTTC,CASSLAETISNYGYTF
NA,TRBV15,TRBJ2-1,few,TGTGCCACCAGCAGAGACCCTTACAATGAGCAGTTCTTC,CATSRDPYNEQFF
TRBD2,TRBV18,TRBJ2-2,NA,TGTGCCAGCTCACCTTTAACTAGCGGGGAGAACACCGGGGAGCTGTTTTTT,CASSPLTSGENTGELFF
NA,TRBV29-1,TRBJ1-3,NA,TGCAGCGTGGCCCTAGCGGGGGTGGACACCATATATTTT,CSVALAGVDTIYF
NA,TRBV28,TRBJ1-4,NA,TGTGCCAGCACAGGGGATGAAAAACTGTTTTTT,CASTGDEKLFF
TRBD1,TRBV5-6,TRBJ1-1,NA,TGTGCCAGCAGCTTAGGGGTCGGACAGGGGAAGACTGAAGCTTTCTTT,CASSLGVGQGKTEAFF
NA,TRBV29-1,TRBJ1-5,NA,TGCAGCGTTTCGGGGGGGGAACCGAATCAGCCCCAGCATTTT,CSVSGGEPNQPQHF
NA,TRBV9,TRBJ2-7,NA,TGTGCCAGCAGCGTCGGTCACGGGACACTCCACGAGCAGTACTTC,CASSVGHGTLHEQYF
NA,TRBV7-6,TRBJ1-5,NA,TGTGCCAGCAGCTTCCGGGGATTCGGGCAGCCCCAGCATTTT,CASSFRGFGQPQHF
TRBD1,TRBV13,TRBJ1-1,NA,TGTGCCAGCAGCTTAGCGTCCTGGGACAGGGGGCGGATCGCGGGGTCCACTGAAGCTTTCTTT,CASSLASWDRGRIAGSTEAFF
TRBD2,TRBV4-1,TRBJ2-3,few,TGCGCCAGCAGCCAAGCACTTAGCGGGGGGGGTACAGATACGCAGTATTTT,CASSQALSGGGTDTQYF
TRBD1,TRBV30,TRBJ2-1,few,TGTGCCTGGAGGCTGGGACAGGGGGCTCTCAATGAGCAGTTCTTC,CAWRLGQGALNEQFF
TRBD1,TRBV10-2,TRBJ2-2,NA,TGCGCCAGCAGCGGGACAGGGGTCACCGGGGAGCTGTTTTTT,CASSGTGVTGELFF
TRBD1,TRBV2,TRBJ2-1,NA,TGTGCCAGCAGGAGGGGGCTGGACAATGAGCAGTTCTTC,CASRRGLDNEQFF
NA,TRBV28,TRBJ2-3,NA,TGTGCCAGCAGGCCCGCCCTGACAGCAGATACGCAGTATTTT,CASRPALTADTQYF
NA,TRBV28,TRBJ1-6,NA,TGTGCCAGCAGTTTACAGGGGTCTACCAGCTCCTATAATTCACCCCTCCACTTT,CASSLQGSTSSYNSPLHF
NA,TRBV27,TRBJ1-4,NA,TGTGCCAGCAGTTTCTCTGGCGAAAAACTGTTTTTT,CASSFSGEKLFF
NA,TRBV6-5,TRBJ2-2,NA,TGTGCCAGCAGTTACTTTGTTACGAACACCGGGGAGCTGTTTTTT,CASSYFVTNTGELFF